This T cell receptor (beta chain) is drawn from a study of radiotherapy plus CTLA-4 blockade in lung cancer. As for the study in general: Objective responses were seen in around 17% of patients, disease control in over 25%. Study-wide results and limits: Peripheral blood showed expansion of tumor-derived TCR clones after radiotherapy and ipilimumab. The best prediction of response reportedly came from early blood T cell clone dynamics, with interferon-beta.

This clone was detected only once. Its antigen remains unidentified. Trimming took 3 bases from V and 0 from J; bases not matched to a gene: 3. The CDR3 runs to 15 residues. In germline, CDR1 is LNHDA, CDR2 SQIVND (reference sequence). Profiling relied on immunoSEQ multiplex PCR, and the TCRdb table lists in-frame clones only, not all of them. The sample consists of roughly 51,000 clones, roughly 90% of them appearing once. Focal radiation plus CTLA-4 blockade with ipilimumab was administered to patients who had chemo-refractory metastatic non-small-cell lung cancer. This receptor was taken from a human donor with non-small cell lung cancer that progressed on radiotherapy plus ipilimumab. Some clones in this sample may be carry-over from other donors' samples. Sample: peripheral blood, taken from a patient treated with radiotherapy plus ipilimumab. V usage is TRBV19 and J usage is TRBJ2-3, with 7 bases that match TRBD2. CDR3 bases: TGTGCCAGTAGTATCAGTAGCGGGAGCACAGATACGCAGTATTTT. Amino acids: CASSISSGSTDTQYF.